Listed below are T cell receptor beta chains from one sample, sequenced in a study of CD8+CD57+ T cells in acquired aplastic anemia. TCRdb called the reads again in MiXCR, with one record for every CDR3 protein. The table records 150,000 to 200,000 distinct CDR3 sequences, roughly half of them present only once. What was sequenced was sorted CD4+, CD8+, or CD8+CD57+ T cells (not recorded which) from PBMCs. Receptors were obtained from a human donor with aplastic anemia. Each CDR3 is given with its conserved first and last residue. The D gene is left open where the match is weak. Rows give clone size only sometimes, using once, few, many, or a class for an expanded clone.

>TRBJ2-2|TRBD2|TRBV11-2|-
CASSFPGGRNTGELFF
TGTGCCAGCAGCTTCCCGGGAGGGAGGAACACCGGGGAGCTGTTTTTT
>TRBJ1-6|-|TRBV11-2|-
CASSFEGYSYNSPLHF
TGTGCCAGCAGCTTTGAAGGCTACTCCTATAATTCACCCCTCCACTTT
>TRBJ2-5|-|TRBV7-8|many
CASSPGTQETQYF
TGTGCCAGCAGCCCCGGGACCCAAGAGACCCAGTACTTC
>TRBJ1-5|-|TRBV10-3|many
CAISESLRGGNQPQHF
TGTGCCATCAGTGAGTCCCTAAGAGGGGGCAATCAGCCCCAGCATTTT
>TRBJ2-2|-|TRBV7-2|-
CASSAGTSNTGELFF
TGTGCCAGCAGCGCCGGGACTTCAAACACCGGGGAGCTGTTTTTT
>TRBJ2-7|-|TRBV15|many
CATSRDPSSGEQYF
TGTGCCACCAGCAGAGACCCTAGCTCGGGCGAGCAGTACTTC
>TRBJ2-3|-|TRBV5-1|-
CASSLGGFTDTQYF
TGCGCCAGCAGCTTGGGCGGGTTCACAGATACGCAGTATTTT
>TRBJ1-2|-|TRBV20-1|many
CSAIGTPNYGYTF
TGCAGTGCTATAGGGACTCCTAACTATGGCTACACCTTC
>TRBJ2-7|TRBD1|TRBV5-1|many
CASSSQGASYEQYF
TGCGCCAGCAGCTCCCAGGGGGCCTCCTACGAGCAGTACTTC
>TRBJ1-1|-|TRBV7-3|-
CASRSRQLEAFF
TGTGCCAGCAGGTCTAGACAGCTTGAAGCTTTCTTT
>TRBJ1-6|-|TRBV5-5|-
CASSLGRNSPFYF
TGTGCCAGCAGCTTAGGTCGGAATTCACCCTTCTACTTT
>TRBJ2-7|-|TRBV27|many
CASSLLQGSYEQYF
TGTGCCAGCAGTTTGTTACAGGGATCCTACGAGCAGTACTTC
>TRBJ1-4|TRBD1|TRBV5-8|-
CASSRRTGRDEKLFF
TGTGCCAGCAGTAGGCGGACAGGGCGGGATGAAAAACTGTTTTTT
>TRBJ2-5|-|TRBV7-7|-
CASSGQGDQETQYF
TGTGCTAGCAGCGGGCAGGGGGACCAAGAGACCCAGTACTTC
>TRBJ1-3|-|TRBV25-1|many
CASIRGSWQGNTIYF
TGTGCCAGCATCCGGGGTTCCTGGCAAGGAAACACCATATATTTT
>TRBJ1-6|TRBD1|TRBV2|-
CASTLGQSPSPLHF
TGTGCCAGCACCCTGGGACAGTCTCCTTCACCCCTCCACTTT
>TRBJ1-1|-|TRBV29-1|-
CSVGTVNTEAFF
TGCAGCGTTGGGACGGTGAACACTGAAGCTTTCTTT
>TRBJ1-1|-|TRBV20-1|few
CSARPLGTSRTEAFF
TGCAGTGCTAGACCTTTAGGGACAAGTCGCACTGAAGCTTTCTTT
>TRBJ2-3|TRBD2|TRBV9|-
CASSVDTGGTDTQYF
TGTGCCAGCAGCGTAGACACCGGGGGGACAGATACGCAGTATTTT
>TRBJ1-6|TRBD1|TRBV5-1|-
CASSLKPGGSTALHF
TGCGCCAGCAGCTTAAAGCCAGGGGGTAGTACGGCCCTCCACTTT
>TRBJ2-2|TRBD1|TRBV27|-
CASSRRTGRIKDTGELFF
TGTGCCAGCAGTAGACGGACAGGGAGGATAAAGGACACCGGGGAGCTGTTTTTT
>TRBJ2-1|TRBD2|TRBV7-8|many
CASSARTSGRPGEQFF
TGTGCCAGCAGCGCCAGAACTAGCGGGAGGCCCGGTGAGCAGTTCTTC
>TRBJ2-3|-|TRBV29-1|once
CSVTAGIDTQYF
TGCAGCGTGACCGCGGGCATCGATACGCAGTATTTT
>TRBJ1-1|-|TRBV20-1|many
CSARLGGTEAFF
TGCAGTGCTAGACTGGGGGGGACTGAAGCTTTCTTT
>TRBJ1-2|-|TRBV24-1|-
CATSEAGTQTNYGYTF
TGTGCCACCAGTGAAGCGGGGACACAGACTAACTATGGCTACACCTTC
>TRBJ2-1|TRBD2|TRBV10-3|-
CASQPGLAGNEQFF
TGTGCCTCACAACCGGGACTAGCGGGAAATGAGCAGTTCTTC
>TRBJ2-5|TRBD2|TRBV7-3|-
CASSLDELAGGQTQYF
TGTGCCAGCAGCCTTGATGAACTAGCGGGGGGGCAGACCCAGTACTTC
>TRBJ2-7|-|TRBV10-2|-
CASSEASGLYEQYF
TGCGCCAGCAGTGAGGCATCGGGACTCTACGAGCAGTACTTC
>TRBJ1-1|TRBD1|TRBV25-1|-
CASSDEGAGTEAFF
TGTGCCAGCAGCGACGAGGGGGCGGGTACTGAAGCTTTCTTT
>TRBJ2-3|TRBD1|TRBV7-9|once
CASSLGLGGDTQYF
TGTGCCAGCAGCTTAGGGCTAGGGGGCGATACGCAGTATTTT
>TRBJ2-5|TRBD2|TRBV7-2|-
CASSSEGLAGGTQYF
TGTGCCAGCAGCTCCGAGGGACTAGCGGGAGGGACCCAGTACTTC
>TRBJ2-1|TRBD2|TRBV4-1|-
CASSQASGGYGRNEQFF
TGCGCCAGCAGCCAAGCTAGCGGGGGATATGGGAGAAATGAGCAGTTCTTC
>TRBJ2-7|-|TRBV2|-
CARRTAAYEQYF
TGTGCTAGACGGACAGCAGCCTACGAGCAGTACTTC
>TRBJ2-7|TRBD2|TRBV7-7|-
CASSPGGDYEQYF
TGTGCCAGCAGCCCCGGGGGGGATTACGAGCAGTACTTC
>TRBJ2-1|TRBD1|TRBV10-3|once
CAIMRQGDNEQFF
TGTGCCATCATGAGACAGGGGGACAATGAGCAGTTCTTC
>TRBJ1-1|-|TRBV6-2/TRBV6-3|many
CASSPRVNTEAFF
TGTGCCAGCAGTCCCAGGGTTAACACTGAAGCTTTCTTT
>TRBJ2-7|-|TRBV11-2|many
CASSPRAVGGYEQYF
TGTGCCAGCAGCCCAAGGGCCGTCGGTGGTTACGAGCAGTACTTC
>TRBJ2-2|TRBD1|TRBV20-1|many
CSARDHRGSGELFF
TGCAGTGCTAGAGACCACAGGGGGTCCGGGGAGCTGTTTTTT